This TCR beta chain was profiled in a study of shared clonotypes between healthy human individuals. CD4+ cells underwent separation, giving CD45RA+ naive and CD45RA-negative memory subsets. On sorted subsets, replicate PCRs used 150 to 250 ng DNA, or around 30,000 T cell genomes. In the source study's methods: In the immunoSEQ data, sequences were junction-only and lacked quality scores, so filtering differed. Libraries were prepared by immunoSEQ multiplex PCR; TCRdb keeps only in-frame clonotypes and omits some of them. The V and J calls and clone size were taken over from that table, and D and trimming were inferred from the DNA. Among about 700,000 clones listed, over 65% were seen once. Overall study results and limits: Between several donors, naive CD4 clonotypes were shared at a level of around 4.9%.

The CDR3 totals 15 residues. Germline lookup yields CDR1 SGHTA and CDR2 FQGNSA. Deletions cut 0 bases from V and 0 bases from J, with 7 bases between. In regard to this clone: Its antigen is not known. Other DNA variants within this sample encode the same CDR3.

The clonotype was recovered from a woman aged 25 to 39 in good health. The chain recombines TRBV7-2 with TRBJ2-3; no reliable D call. Sequencing input: memory CD4+ T cells sorted from blood. Subset here: CD45RA-negative fraction. The CDR3 loop reads CASSLAYLSTDTQYF. For the CDR3, the DNA is TGTGCCAGCAGCTTAGCCTACCTAAGCACAGATACGCAGTATTTT.